A selection of T cell receptor beta chains follows, all from one sample in a study of blood T cell repertoires in COVID-19. TCRdb keeps only in-frame clones here, not all; method: immunoSEQ multiplex PCR. The sample contains about 230,000 clones, just under 90% of which appear only once. Sample: PBMCs or T cells enriched from blood (not recorded which). The receptors come from a woman aged 25 to 39 with acute COVID-19. The CDR3 runs from the conserved cysteine through the conserved F or W. A D gene is named only where the DNA matches it firmly. Not all rows give a size; the values are once, few, many and, for expanded clones, a class.

v_gene: TRBV11-2; abundance: -; j_gene: TRBJ2-5; d_gene: TRBD2; CDR3nt: TGTGCCAGCAGCTTGCGAGGCGGGGGGGCTGAGTTGCTCCAAGAGACCCAGTACTTC; CDR3aa: CASSLRGGGAELLQETQYF
v_gene: TRBV3-1/TRBV3-2; abundance: -; j_gene: TRBJ1-1; d_gene: -; CDR3nt: TGTGCCAGCAGCCAAGATAAGGGAGGGAACACTGAAGCTTTCTTT; CDR3aa: CASSQDKGGNTEAFF
v_gene: TRBV3-1/TRBV3-2; abundance: -; j_gene: TRBJ1-6; d_gene: TRBD1; CDR3nt: TGTGCCAGTAGGACAGGGAACAATTCACCCCTCCACTTT; CDR3aa: CASRTGNNSPLHF
v_gene: TRBV10-3; abundance: -; j_gene: TRBJ1-5; d_gene: -; CDR3nt: TGTGCCATCAGCGCCGGGGAGGGTTGGCAGCCCCAGCATTTT; CDR3aa: CAISAGEGWQPQHF
v_gene: TRBV5-1; abundance: -; j_gene: TRBJ1-5; d_gene: -; CDR3nt: TGCGCCAGCAGCCCCGGGAGTGATTATTATCAGCCCCAGCATTTT; CDR3aa: CASSPGSDYYQPQHF
v_gene: TRBV30; abundance: -; j_gene: TRBJ2-7; d_gene: -; CDR3nt: TGTGCCTGGAGTGTATACGAGGGAGGGCAGTACTTC; CDR3aa: CAWSVYEGGQYF
v_gene: TRBV10-3; abundance: -; j_gene: TRBJ2-1; d_gene: TRBD2; CDR3nt: TGTGCCATCAGTGAAAGTACTAGCGGGCATGAGCAGTTCTTC; CDR3aa: CAISESTSGHEQFF
v_gene: TRBV12-3/TRBV12-4; abundance: -; j_gene: TRBJ2-3; d_gene: -; CDR3nt: TGTGCCAGCAGTCCTACAGATACGCAGTATTTT; CDR3aa: CASSPTDTQYF
v_gene: TRBV2; abundance: -; j_gene: TRBJ1-2; d_gene: TRBD1; CDR3nt: TGTGCCAGCAGTCCCATCCGGGACAGGGGGAAGAACTATGGCTACACCTTC; CDR3aa: CASSPIRDRGKNYGYTF
v_gene: TRBV2; abundance: -; j_gene: TRBJ2-4; d_gene: TRBD2; CDR3nt: TGTGCCAGCAGTGACTTGGTAGCGGGGGGGCGACATGCAAACATTCAGTACTTC; CDR3aa: CASSDLVAGGRHANIQYF
v_gene: TRBV4-1; abundance: -; j_gene: TRBJ1-5; d_gene: TRBD1; CDR3nt: TGCGCCAGCAGCCATTACGGGACAGCCCAGCCCCAGCATTTT; CDR3aa: CASSHYGTAQPQHF
v_gene: TRBV6-1; abundance: once; j_gene: TRBJ2-1; d_gene: -; CDR3nt: TGTGCCAGCAGTGAATTATCCTCTGTCCAGTTCTTC; CDR3aa: CASSELSSVQFF
v_gene: TRBV6-5; abundance: -; j_gene: TRBJ1-6; d_gene: TRBD1; CDR3nt: TGTGCCAGCAGTTCTGGACAGGGGTATAATTCACCCCTCCACTTT; CDR3aa: CASSSGQGYNSPLHF
v_gene: TRBV2; abundance: -; j_gene: TRBJ1-1; d_gene: TRBD1; CDR3nt: TGTGCCAGCAGTGACCCGGGACAGGGGGCAGGGAACACTGAAGCTTTCTTT; CDR3aa: CASSDPGQGAGNTEAFF
v_gene: TRBV11-3; abundance: few; j_gene: TRBJ2-5; d_gene: TRBD1; CDR3nt: TGTGCCAGCAGCCCGGGGACAGACTACCAAGAGACCCAGTACTTC; CDR3aa: CASSPGTDYQETQYF
v_gene: TRBV30; abundance: -; j_gene: TRBJ2-1; d_gene: TRBD1; CDR3nt: TGTGCCTGGAGCACCCGGGACAGGGGTACGGATGAGCAGTTCTTC; CDR3aa: CAWSTRDRGTDEQFF
v_gene: TRBV6-5; abundance: -; j_gene: TRBJ2-7; d_gene: TRBD1; CDR3nt: TGTGCCAGCAGTTACTTACAGGGGGGCTACGAGCAGTACTTC; CDR3aa: CASSYLQGGYEQYF
v_gene: TRBV19; abundance: -; j_gene: TRBJ1-2; d_gene: -; CDR3nt: TGTGCCAGTAGCCGGAGCAACGGGATCTATGGCTACACCTTC; CDR3aa: CASSRSNGIYGYTF
v_gene: TRBV27; abundance: -; j_gene: TRBJ1-1; d_gene: -; CDR3nt: TGTGCCAGCAGTTTTCGCAGGGCTAACACTGAAGCTTTCTTT; CDR3aa: CASSFRRANTEAFF
v_gene: TRBV19; abundance: -; j_gene: TRBJ1-1; d_gene: TRBD1; CDR3nt: TGTGCCAGTAGTCCCCGGGACAGGGGGAAAAAGAACACTGAAGCTTTCTTT; CDR3aa: CASSPRDRGKKNTEAFF
v_gene: TRBV5-1; abundance: once; j_gene: TRBJ1-2; d_gene: -; CDR3nt: TGCGCCAGCAGCCCCCTGGGGCAGATTACTAACTATGGCTACACCTTC; CDR3aa: CASSPLGQITNYGYTF
v_gene: TRBV6-5; abundance: once; j_gene: TRBJ2-7; d_gene: TRBD1; CDR3nt: TGTGCCAGCAGCGGAGGACAGGGAAACTCCTACGAGCAGTACTTC; CDR3aa: CASSGGQGNSYEQYF
v_gene: TRBV7-8; abundance: -; j_gene: TRBJ2-1; d_gene: TRBD1; CDR3nt: TGTGCCAGCAGCTCTATTCCCGGGACAGGACCTTACAATGAGCAGTTCTTC; CDR3aa: CASSSIPGTGPYNEQFF
v_gene: TRBV12-3/TRBV12-4; abundance: once; j_gene: TRBJ2-7; d_gene: -; CDR3nt: TGTGCCAGCAGTTTGCGGAGCTCCTACGAGCAGTACTTC; CDR3aa: CASSLRSSYEQYF
v_gene: TRBV20-1; abundance: -; j_gene: TRBJ2-2; d_gene: -; CDR3nt: TGCAGTGCTAGTTGCGGGGACGACCCCCCGAACACCGGGGAGCTGTTTTTT; CDR3aa: CSASCGDDPPNTGELFF
v_gene: TRBV27; abundance: -; j_gene: TRBJ1-5; d_gene: TRBD1; CDR3nt: TGTGCCAGCAGAGGGTTCGGTGGGGGACAGGGGAGAGATGGTGGGAATCAGCCCCAGCATTTT; CDR3aa: CASRGFGGGQGRDGGNQPQHF
v_gene: TRBV6-4; abundance: once; j_gene: TRBJ2-2; d_gene: TRBD1; CDR3nt: TGTGCCAGCAGAACAGGGGTCAACACCGGGGAGCTGTTTTTT; CDR3aa: CASRTGVNTGELFF
v_gene: TRBV15; abundance: -; j_gene: TRBJ1-2; d_gene: -; CDR3nt: TGTGCCACCAGCAGAGATCGGGGACAAGGCTTAAGGGGCTATGGCTACACCTTC; CDR3aa: CATSRDRGQGLRGYGYTF
v_gene: TRBV10-1; abundance: -; j_gene: TRBJ2-3; d_gene: TRBD2; CDR3nt: TGCGCCAGCAGTGGACTAGCGGGGGGCACAGATACGCAGTATTTT; CDR3aa: CASSGLAGGTDTQYF
v_gene: TRBV2; abundance: -; j_gene: TRBJ1-1; d_gene: -; CDR3nt: TGTGCCAGCGAACCCTTGTCAGGGAACACTGAAGCTTTCTTT; CDR3aa: CASEPLSGNTEAFF
v_gene: TRBV12-5; abundance: -; j_gene: TRBJ2-2; d_gene: -; CDR3nt: TGTGCTAGTGGTTGGGGCGGGGTCAACACCGGGGAGCTGTTTTTT; CDR3aa: CASGWGGVNTGELFF
v_gene: TRBV15; abundance: -; j_gene: TRBJ1-6; d_gene: -; CDR3nt: TGTGCCACCAGCAGAGATTTAACAGACCTGAATAATTCACCCCTCCACTTT; CDR3aa: CATSRDLTDLNNSPLHF
v_gene: TRBV18; abundance: -; j_gene: TRBJ2-3; d_gene: TRBD2; CDR3nt: TGTGCCAGCTCACCACGTCCTGCTAGCGGGGGTAAGACAGATACGCAGTATTTT; CDR3aa: CASSPRPASGGKTDTQYF
v_gene: TRBV9; abundance: -; j_gene: TRBJ1-2; d_gene: TRBD1; CDR3nt: TGTGCCAGCAGCGTCGGACAGGGGGCTATGCCTGTGGCTGGCTACACCTTC; CDR3aa: CASSVGQGAMPVAGYTF
v_gene: TRBV28; abundance: -; j_gene: TRBJ2-5; d_gene: -; CDR3nt: TGTGCCAGCAGCCCAGAAGAGACCCAGTACTTC; CDR3aa: CASSPEETQYF
v_gene: TRBV9; abundance: -; j_gene: TRBJ1-2; d_gene: TRBD1; CDR3nt: TGTGCCAGCAGCGGACAGGGGGATGGCTACACCTTC; CDR3aa: CASSGQGDGYTF
v_gene: TRBV7-9; abundance: -; j_gene: TRBJ2-4; d_gene: -; CDR3nt: TGTGCCAGCAGCTTAGTACAGGGCAAAAACATTCAGTACTTC; CDR3aa: CASSLVQGKNIQYF
v_gene: TRBV15; abundance: -; j_gene: TRBJ2-7; d_gene: -; CDR3nt: TGTGCCACCAGCAGAGAATTGTCTCCCTACGAGCAGTACTTC; CDR3aa: CATSRELSPYEQYF
v_gene: TRBV30; abundance: -; j_gene: TRBJ2-3; d_gene: -; CDR3nt: TGTGCCTGGAGTGTTGGACTAAGCACAGATACGCAGTATTTT; CDR3aa: CAWSVGLSTDTQYF
v_gene: TRBV6-5; abundance: -; j_gene: TRBJ2-1; d_gene: -; CDR3nt: TGTGCCAGCGTCGGGACTCCCGGCCACAATGAGCAGTTCTTC; CDR3aa: CASVGTPGHNEQFF
v_gene: TRBV5-8; abundance: -; j_gene: TRBJ1-5; d_gene: -; CDR3nt: TGTGCCAGCAGCTTGCTTTACGACATGAGCAATCAGCCCCAGCATTTT; CDR3aa: CASSLLYDMSNQPQHF
v_gene: TRBV5-5; abundance: few; j_gene: TRBJ2-1; d_gene: TRBD2; CDR3nt: TGTGCCAGCAGCTTTGTTGTGATTAGCGGGGCGGGTGAGCAGTTCTTC; CDR3aa: CASSFVVISGAGEQFF
v_gene: TRBV7-9; abundance: -; j_gene: TRBJ2-3; d_gene: -; CDR3nt: TGTGCCAGCAGCTTCACGAGGGAAGAGGATACGCAGTATTTT; CDR3aa: CASSFTREEDTQYF
v_gene: TRBV27; abundance: -; j_gene: TRBJ1-1; d_gene: -; CDR3nt: TGTGCCAGCAGTCCACTCGGGGTCAGGAACACTGAAGCTTTCTTT; CDR3aa: CASSPLGVRNTEAFF
v_gene: TRBV9; abundance: -; j_gene: TRBJ2-7; d_gene: -; CDR3nt: TGTGCCAGCAGCGTAGGGAGGGGCATTGGCGAGCAGTACTTC; CDR3aa: CASSVGRGIGEQYF
v_gene: TRBV7-2; abundance: -; j_gene: TRBJ2-7; d_gene: -; CDR3nt: TGTGCCAGCAGCAGAGTCGCGGGTAACCCCTACGAGCAGTACTTC; CDR3aa: CASSRVAGNPYEQYF
v_gene: TRBV29-1; abundance: -; j_gene: TRBJ1-1; d_gene: -; CDR3nt: TGCAGCGTTGAAGATCGGAGGCGGCCGGTGAACACTGAAGCTTTCTTT; CDR3aa: CSVEDRRRPVNTEAFF
v_gene: TRBV30; abundance: -; j_gene: TRBJ2-2; d_gene: -; CDR3nt: TGTGCCTGGACGGGTAGATCGAACACCGGGGAGCTGTTTTTT; CDR3aa: CAWTGRSNTGELFF
v_gene: TRBV6-5; abundance: many; j_gene: TRBJ1-6; d_gene: TRBD1; CDR3nt: TGTGCCAGCACCGGACAGGGGTCGGATTCACCCCTCCACTTT; CDR3aa: CASTGQGSDSPLHF
v_gene: TRBV4-1; abundance: -; j_gene: TRBJ2-3; d_gene: TRBD1; CDR3nt: TGCGCCAGCAGCCAAGGCCCGGGACAGGGGGCTGATACGCAGTATTTT; CDR3aa: CASSQGPGQGADTQYF
v_gene: TRBV9; abundance: -; j_gene: TRBJ2-7; d_gene: -; CDR3nt: TGTGCCAGCAGCGTAGCAGGCAGAGTGTCCGAGCAGTACTTC; CDR3aa: CASSVAGRVSEQYF
v_gene: TRBV5-1; abundance: -; j_gene: TRBJ1-6; d_gene: -; CDR3nt: TGCGCCAGCAGGAGGAACAGGATCGATTCACCCCTCCACTTT; CDR3aa: CASRRNRIDSPLHF